The T cell receptor beta chain described here comes from a study of human T cells and chemical hapten exposure (dated by TCRdb to the early 2020s). Describing the broader study: For sensitization, 2% DPC in acetone was applied to a roughly 2 cm by roughly 2 cm area of upper inner arm skin. Throughout the approximately 25-week study period, patients were also given weekly therapeutic DPC doses on the scalp. Patch testing on the upper back used Finn chambers containing 0.01% DPC, with scoring done after 6 days according to International Contact Dermatitis Research Group standards. The mostly female patient cohort included alopecia areata with under or over 50% scalp involvement, alopecia totalis and alopecia universalis. Libraries were pooled for sequencing, and per-sample TCR yields varied mainly because of small differences in library volumes within the pool. Peripheral blood TCR repertoire changes were tracked in vivo in alopecia patients during primary and secondary sensitization to the hapten diphenylcyclopropenone (DPC). Patient blood was sampled pre-sensitization (week 0) and at 2, 6 and about 24 weeks after DPC sensitization. About 28 alopecia patients gave blood for TCR sequencing at one to four time points (pre-sensitization, 2, 6 and 24 weeks). Broader findings and caveats from the paper: Because every patient had alopecia, a presumed autoimmune disease, the patients' immune response might differ from that of healthy individuals. Repeated subsampling changed both the strength of the expansion versus patch-test correlation and the threshold at which the correlation became significant. DPC sensitization did not change how many TCRs were above 1 in 1000 frequency, and no evidence was found of alterations in global repertoire structure. Patch test score correlated positively with the number of PT1 expanded TCRs, reaching significance at thresholds 8, 16 and 32 but not at 4. Significantly more large CDR3 similarity clusters were formed by expanded TCRs than by pre-sensitization or healthy control sets, consistent with antigen-driven responses.

The library came from RACE. The sample was run on a NextSeq 500. During library preparation, unique molecular identifiers were attached to individual cDNA molecules so that TCRs could be counted quantitatively and reproducibly. Each blood RNA sample was used to sequence both TCR alpha and TCR beta chains. The paper's data handling went like this. A median of around 100,000 TCRs per sample was observed, with a range of about 23,224 to 750,000. The Decombinator software suite was used to annotate the V, J and CDR3 of the TCR reads. For PS versus PT1 abundance plots, all samples were subsampled to the same number of TCRs (28,000). Expanded TCRs were defined as absent before sensitization and observed at least eight times at the 2-week time point. TCRdb reanalyzed the raw reads on its own, using fastp at Q25 for trimming and MiXCR for clone calling, and kept in-frame beta chains. CDR3 protein duplicates are merged, each entry listing the most common genes and DNA. The V and J calls were not made by the authors but by TCRdb's processing. Across this sample there are 300,000 to 400,000 distinct CDR3 sequences, with 4.5% to 6% seen only once. About 2.5% of the sample belongs to the ten largest clones.

Taken from cysteine to phenylalanine, the CDR3 has 12 residues. The CDR3 DNA has 36 bases and is translated from base 1. At the junction V is shortened by 5 bases and J by 13 bases; bases outside the gene matches: 9. Notes on this clonotype: It lacks a known antigen. No base qualities exist here, and no much larger clone lies one base off it.

The time point label for this specimen denotes: pre-sensitization, week 0. The treatment or condition label corresponds to: therapeutic diphenylcyclopropenone sensitization with weekly scalp DPC. Blood at each patch-test visit was drawn before the patch test was applied. To be eligible, patients had to be aged 18 to 70, diagnosed with alopecia and judged suitable for DPC therapy, while pregnant patients were excluded. Total RNA was isolated from unfractionated whole blood collected in Tempus Blood RNA tubes. This receptor was taken from a woman between 45 and 60 years old with alopecia areata. Some clones in this sample may be carry-over from other donors' samples. The chain was built from TRBV12-3 or TRBV12-4 and TRBJ2-7, and 9 junctional nucleotides match TRBD1. Sequenced here: whole blood, sampled in connection with sensitization to the hapten diphenylcyclopropenone (DPC). The bases are TGTGCCAGCAGTCTGAGGACAGGGGACTTCTACTTC. It translates as CASSLRTGDFYF.